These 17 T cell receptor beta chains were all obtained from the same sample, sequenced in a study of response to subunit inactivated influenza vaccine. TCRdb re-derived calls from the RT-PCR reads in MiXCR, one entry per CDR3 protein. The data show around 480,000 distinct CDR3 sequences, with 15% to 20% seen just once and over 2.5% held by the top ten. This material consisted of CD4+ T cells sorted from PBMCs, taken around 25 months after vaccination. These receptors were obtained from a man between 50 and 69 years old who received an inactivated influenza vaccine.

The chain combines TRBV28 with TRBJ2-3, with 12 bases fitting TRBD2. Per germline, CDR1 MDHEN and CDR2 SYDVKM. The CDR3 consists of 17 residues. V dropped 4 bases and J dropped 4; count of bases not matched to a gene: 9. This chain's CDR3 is CASSSYPSGGESDTQYF. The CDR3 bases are TGTGCCAGCAGTTCCTACCCTAGCGGGGGGGAGTCAGATACGCAGTATTTT.

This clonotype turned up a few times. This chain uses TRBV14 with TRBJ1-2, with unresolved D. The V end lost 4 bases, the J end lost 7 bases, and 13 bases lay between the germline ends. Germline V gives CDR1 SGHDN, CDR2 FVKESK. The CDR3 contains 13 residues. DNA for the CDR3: TGTGCCAGCAGCCCGGAGGTTCGGGCTGGCTACACCTTC. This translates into CASSPEVRAGYTF.

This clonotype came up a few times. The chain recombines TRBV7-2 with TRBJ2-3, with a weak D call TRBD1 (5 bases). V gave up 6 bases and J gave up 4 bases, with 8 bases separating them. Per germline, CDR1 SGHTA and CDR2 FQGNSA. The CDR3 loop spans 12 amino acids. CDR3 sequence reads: CASRSGPDTQYF. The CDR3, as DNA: TGTGCCAGCAGATCAGGGCCAGATACGCAGTATTTT.

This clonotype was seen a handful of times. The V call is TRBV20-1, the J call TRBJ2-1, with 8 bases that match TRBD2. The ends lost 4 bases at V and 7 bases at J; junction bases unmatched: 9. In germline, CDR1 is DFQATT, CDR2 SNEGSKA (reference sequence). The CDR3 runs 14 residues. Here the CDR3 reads CSATETSGGNEQFF. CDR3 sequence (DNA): TGCAGTGCTACAGAAACTAGCGGTGGTAATGAGCAGTTCTTC.

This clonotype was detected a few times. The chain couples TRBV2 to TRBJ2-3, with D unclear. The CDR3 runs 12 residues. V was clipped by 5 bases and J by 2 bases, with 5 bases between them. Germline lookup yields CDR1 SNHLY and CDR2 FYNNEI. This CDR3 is CASSTITDTQYF. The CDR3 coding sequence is TGTGCCAGCAGTACCATCACAGATACGCAGTATTTT.

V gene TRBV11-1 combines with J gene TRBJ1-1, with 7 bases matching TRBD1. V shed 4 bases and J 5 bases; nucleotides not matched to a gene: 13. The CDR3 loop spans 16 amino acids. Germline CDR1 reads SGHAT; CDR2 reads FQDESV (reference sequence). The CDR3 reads CASSSKGNRGTTEAFF. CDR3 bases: TGTGCCAGCAGCTCCAAAGGAAACAGGGGAACAACTGAAGCTTTCTTT.

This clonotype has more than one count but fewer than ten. CDR3: CASSQTGDSNYGYTF. DNA for the CDR3: TGTGCCAGCAGCCAGACAGGGGATAGTAACTATGGCTACACCTTC. The gene calls are TRBV7-2 and TRBJ1-2; 8 bases line up with TRBD1. Germline V gene sequence: CDR1 SGHTA, CDR2 FQGNSA. CDR3 length equals 15 residues. V lost 5 bases, J lost 1 base, and 6 bases stayed unmatched.

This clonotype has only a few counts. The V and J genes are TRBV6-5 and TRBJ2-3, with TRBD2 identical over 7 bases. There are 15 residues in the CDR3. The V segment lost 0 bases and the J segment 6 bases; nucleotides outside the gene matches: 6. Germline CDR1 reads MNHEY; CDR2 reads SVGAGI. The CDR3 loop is CASSYSIAGTDTQYF. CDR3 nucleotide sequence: TGTGCCAGCAGTTACTCGATAGCGGGTACGGATACGCAGTATTTT.

The CDR3 DNA reads TGTGCCAGCTCACACGGGGCTTACAATGAGCAGTTCTTC. Translation: CASSHGAYNEQFF. The chain links TRBV18 to TRBJ2-1; D might be TRBD1 or TRBD2, each matching 5 bases. The germline V gene encodes CDR1 KGHSH and CDR2 LQKENI. There are 13 residues in the CDR3. Trimming stripped 4 bases from V and 4 bases from J, with 8 bases between.

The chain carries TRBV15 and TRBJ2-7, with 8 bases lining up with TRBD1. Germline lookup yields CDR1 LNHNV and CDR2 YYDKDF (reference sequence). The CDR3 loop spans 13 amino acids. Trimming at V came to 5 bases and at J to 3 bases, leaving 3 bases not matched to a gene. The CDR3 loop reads CATSRDRHYEQYF. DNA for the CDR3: TGTGCCACCAGCCGGGACAGGCACTACGAGCAGTACTTC.

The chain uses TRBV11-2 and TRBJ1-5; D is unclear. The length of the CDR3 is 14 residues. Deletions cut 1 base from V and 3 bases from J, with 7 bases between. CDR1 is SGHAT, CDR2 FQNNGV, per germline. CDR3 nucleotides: TGTGCCAGCAGCTTAGGCCAGACCAATCAGCCCCAGCATTTT. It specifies CASSLGQTNQPQHF.

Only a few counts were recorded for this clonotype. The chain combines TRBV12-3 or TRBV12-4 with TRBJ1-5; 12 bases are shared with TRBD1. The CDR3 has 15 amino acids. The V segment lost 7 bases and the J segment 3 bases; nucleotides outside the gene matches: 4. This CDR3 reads CASKGQGANNQPQHF. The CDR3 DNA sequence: TGTGCCAGCAAGGGACAGGGGGCGAACAATCAGCCCCAGCATTTT.

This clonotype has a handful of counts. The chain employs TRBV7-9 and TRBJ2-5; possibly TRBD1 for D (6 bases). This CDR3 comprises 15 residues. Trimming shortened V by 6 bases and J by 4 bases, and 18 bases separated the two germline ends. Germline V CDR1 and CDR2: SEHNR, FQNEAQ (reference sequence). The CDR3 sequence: CASSDQQGIRETQYF. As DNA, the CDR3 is TGTGCCAGCAGTGACCAACAGGGTATCCGAGAGACCCAGTACTTC.

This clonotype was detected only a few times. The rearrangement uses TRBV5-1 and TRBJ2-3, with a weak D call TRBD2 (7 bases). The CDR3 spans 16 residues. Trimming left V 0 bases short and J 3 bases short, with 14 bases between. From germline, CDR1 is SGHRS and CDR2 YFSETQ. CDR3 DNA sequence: TGCGCCAGCAGCTTGGAGGGGGGGCGCTTGACAGATACGCAGTATTTT. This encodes CASSLEGGRLTDTQYF.

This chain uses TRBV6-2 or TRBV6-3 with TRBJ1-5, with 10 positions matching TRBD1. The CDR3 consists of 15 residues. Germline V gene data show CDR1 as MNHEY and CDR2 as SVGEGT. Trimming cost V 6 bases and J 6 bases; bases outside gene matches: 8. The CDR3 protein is CASRGQGGGFQPQHF. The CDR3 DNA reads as TGTGCCAGCAGAGGACAGGGGGGAGGATTTCAGCCCCAGCATTTT.

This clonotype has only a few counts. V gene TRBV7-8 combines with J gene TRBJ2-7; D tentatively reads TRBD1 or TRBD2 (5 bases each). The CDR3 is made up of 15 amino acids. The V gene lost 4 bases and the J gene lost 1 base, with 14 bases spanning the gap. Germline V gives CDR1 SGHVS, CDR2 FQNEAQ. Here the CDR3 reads CASSSRDGGSYEQYF. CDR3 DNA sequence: TGTGCCAGCAGCTCCCGGGACGGAGGATCCTACGAGCAGTACTTC. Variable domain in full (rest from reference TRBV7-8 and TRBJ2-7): GAGVSQSPRYKVAKRGQDVALRCDPISGHVSLFWYQQALGQGPEFLTYFQNEAQLDKSGLPSDRFFAERPEGSVSTLKIQRTQQEDSAVYLCASSSRDGGSYEQYFGPGTRLTVT.

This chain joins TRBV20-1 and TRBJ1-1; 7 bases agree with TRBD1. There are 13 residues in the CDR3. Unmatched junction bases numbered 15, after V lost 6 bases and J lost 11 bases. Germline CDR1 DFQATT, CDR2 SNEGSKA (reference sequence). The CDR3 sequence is CSAETGTDSYAFF. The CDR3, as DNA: TGCAGTGCCGAAACCGGGACAGACTCTTACGCTTTCTTT.